Below are 25 T cell receptor beta chains sequenced from a single sample in a study of regulatory T cells in long-lasting Graves disease. Specified time point: newly diagnosed GD, antithyroid drugs for less than 3 months. Following extraction of RNA from PBMCs, that RNA was used to make the TCR library. The authors built TCR beta libraries using iRepertoire HTBI primers and Arm-PCR of CDR3 regions. MiXCR was run by TCRdb on the multiplex PCR reads, yielding one entry per CDR3 protein. The sample has roughly 530,000 distinct CDR3 sequences; 15% to 20% are singletons. The same data also went into a second study, on T cells in Graves' hyperthyroidism and ophthalmopathy.

The sample consisted of peripheral blood mononuclear cells (PBMCs), taken at new diagnosis, from a patient treated with antithyroid drugs. Every receptor here comes from a woman between 40 and 65 years old with Graves disease.

This chain joins TRBV5-4 and TRBJ2-3; D not resolved. Looked up from germline, CDR1 is SGHNT and CDR2 is YYREEE (reference sequence). V was clipped by 4 bases and J by 6 bases, with 15 bases between them. This CDR3 region has 14 residues. For the CDR3, the DNA is TGTGCCAGCAGCCAGAGAGGTGAAGGGGATACGCAGTATTTT. Encoded protein: CASSQRGEGDTQYF. The complete variable domain, with remaining parts taken from reference TRBV5-4 and TRBJ2-3, reads ETGVTQSPTHLIKTRGQQVTLRCSSQSGHNTVSWYQQALGQGPQFIFQYYREEENGRGNFPPRFSGLQFPNYSSELNVNALELDDSALYLCASSQRGEGDTQYFGPGTRLTVL.

This clonotype occurred many times. The rearrangement links TRBV2 to TRBJ2-1; D remains unclear. This CDR3 has 13 amino acids. The germline V gene has CDR1 SNHLY and CDR2 FYNNEI. V dropped 6 bases and J dropped 6 bases, with 12 bases sitting between them. CDR3 region: CASRILGVNEQFF. CDR3 DNA: TGTGCCAGCAGGATTTTAGGTGTCAATGAGCAGTTCTTC.

The table lists this clonotype with many counts. The CDR3 sequence: CASAGGEFYEQYF. The CDR3, as DNA: TGTGCCAGCGCCGGGGGGGAATTTTACGAGCAGTACTTC. This chain joins TRBV2 and TRBJ2-7, with TRBD2 matching 8 bases. Germline CDR1 is SNHLY and CDR2 is FYNNEI. V lost 8 bases to trimming and J lost 4 bases; unmatched junction nucleotides: 7. The CDR3 extends over 13 amino acids. The full variable domain, completed using reference TRBV2 and TRBJ2-7, is EPEVTQTPSHQVTQMGQEVILRCVPISNHLYFYWYRQILGQKVEFLVSFYNNEISEKSEIFDDQFSVERPDGSNFTLKIRSTKLEDSAMYFCASAGGEFYEQYFGPGTRLTVT.

This clonotype was observed many times. The chain combines TRBV30 with TRBJ1-2, with D tentatively TRBD1 (5 bases). Trimming removed 4 bases at V and 8 bases at J, with 20 bases between. Germline V gene lookup returns CDR1 GTSNPN and CDR2 SVGIG (reference sequence). CDR3 length equals 14 residues. The CDR3 sequence is CAWIPGRDSYGYTF. Here the CDR3 DNA reads TGTGCCTGGATTCCTGGCAGGGATAGCTACGGCTACACCTTC.

The V call is TRBV7-9, the J call TRBJ2-5, with D tentatively TRBD2 (6 bases). CDR3 length equals 16 residues. In germline, CDR1 is SEHNR, CDR2 FQNEAQ (reference sequence). V lost 5 bases and J 5 bases, leaving 21 bases between the germline ends. The CDR3 here is CASSQGLGGRWETQYF. Here the CDR3 DNA reads TGTGCCAGCAGCCAAGGTTTGGGGGGTCGATGGGAGACCCAGTACTTC.

This clonotype was counted many times. The CDR3 DNA follows: TGTGCCAGCAGCCACGATCCCTACGAGCAGTACTTC. Translation gives CASSHDPYEQYF. V is TRBV3-1 and J is TRBJ2-7; D remains ambiguous. V was clipped by 3 bases and J by 2 bases, with 5 bases between them. CDR1 LGHDT and CDR2 YNNKEL come from the germline V gene (reference sequence). The CDR3 is made up of 12 amino acids.

This clonotype was counted only a few times. Because it lacks the conserved phenylalanine or tryptophan at the end, this CDR3 is likely a read error. The chain employs TRBV5-6 and TRBJ1-6, with D tentatively TRBD1 (6 bases). Germline values: CDR1 SGHDT, CDR2 YYEEEE. Trimming stripped 5 bases from V and 5 bases from J, with 11 bases between. This CDR3 contains 14 residues. This CDR3 reads CASRSQGDNSPLHI. The CDR3 DNA sequence: TGTGCCAGCAGATCACAGGGAGATAATTCACCCCTCCACATT.

This chain uses TRBV15 with TRBJ1-1; D remains unclear. Trimming removed 5 bases at V and 3 bases at J, with 19 bases between. The CDR3 totals 16 residues. Per germline, CDR1 LNHNV and CDR2 YYDKDF (reference sequence). As DNA, the CDR3 is TGTGCCACCAGCGGGAACCCTGGATTGCTTTACACTGAAGCTTTCTTT. Its protein product is CATSGNPGLLYTEAFF. The variable domain in full, with the rest retrieved from reference TRBV15 and TRBJ1-1, is DAMVIQNPRYQVTQFGKPVTLSCSQTLNHNVMYWYQQKSSQAPKLLFHYYDKDFNNEADTPDNFQSRRPNTSFCFLDIRSPGLGDTAMYLCATSGNPGLLYTEAFFGQGTRLTVV.

A few counts support this clonotype. This chain links TRBV19 with TRBJ1-1; D is unresolved. Germline V CDR1 and CDR2: LNHDA, SQIVND (reference sequence). Trimming took off 4 bases at V and 5 bases at J, with 11 bases between the two ends. The CDR3 sequence is 13 residues long. CDR3 in amino acids: CASSTMWQTEAFF. CDR3 coding DNA: TGTGCCAGTAGTACAATGTGGCAGACTGAAGCTTTCTTT.

The table lists this clonotype with many counts. V usage is TRBV14 and J usage is TRBJ2-1; 8 positions agree with TRBD2. The CDR3 loop spans 17 amino acids. Looked up from germline, CDR1 is SGHDN and CDR2 is FVKESK. Trimming removed 1 base from V and 9 bases from J; junction bases left unmatched: 14. Here the CDR3 reads CASSQVRDGGGQGEQFF. In nucleotides, the CDR3 is TGTGCCAGCAGCCAAGTACGGGATGGCGGGGGGCAGGGTGAGCAGTTCTTC.

J is TRBJ2-7 and V is TRBV5-6; D is unresolved. V dropped 1 base and J dropped 7 bases, with 12 bases sitting between them. The CDR3 is 13 amino acids. The germline CDR1 and CDR2 sequences are SGHDT and YYEEEE. The CDR3 region is CASSLTLIGEQYF. The CDR3 DNA is TGTGCCAGCAGCTTGACTCTCATAGGGGAGCAGTACTTC.

In this sample, this clonotype turned up many times. The V gene is TRBV10-3, the J gene TRBJ1-2; 7 positions match TRBD1. CDR3 size: 15 residues. Germline V gene lookup returns CDR1 ENHRY and CDR2 SYGVKD. J was trimmed by 5 bases and V by 4 bases; bases with no gene match: 10. CDR3 sequence: CAISANPQGGYGYTF. CDR3 DNA: TGTGCCATCAGTGCTAACCCCCAGGGGGGGTATGGCTACACCTTC.

The J gene is TRBJ1-3, the V gene TRBV11-2, with D unresolved. This CDR3 comprises 15 residues. Germline V gene sequence: CDR1 SGHAT, CDR2 FQNNGV. V dropped 4 bases and J dropped 0 bases, with 10 bases sitting between them. DNA for the CDR3: TGTGCCAGCAGCTCTACAGTGGCCTCTGGAAACACCATATATTTT. Its protein product is CASSSTVASGNTIYF. Complete variable domain (other parts from reference TRBV11-2 and TRBJ1-3): EAGVAQSPRYKIIEKRQSVAFWCNPISGHATLYWYQQILGQGPKLLIQFQNNGVVDDSQLPKDRFSAERLKGVDSTLKIQPAKLEDSAVYLCASSSTVASGNTIYFGEGSWLTVV.

This clonotype was picked up a small number of times. V usage is TRBV29-1 and J usage is TRBJ2-2, with D uncertain. The germline V gene has CDR1 SQVTM and CDR2 ANQGSEA. V lost 2 bases and J lost 5, with 6 bases in between. The CDR3 extends over 12 amino acids. CDR3: CSVEKATGELFF. In DNA form, the CDR3 reads TGCAGCGTTGAAAAGGCAACCGGGGAGCTGTTTTTT.

This clonotype was seen a few times. The chain recombines TRBV27 with TRBJ1-5; D unresolved. Trimming removed 4 bases from V and 0 bases from J, with 10 bases in between. Germline V CDR1 and CDR2: MNHEY, SMNVEV (reference sequence). The CDR3 sequence is 15 residues long. CDR3 loop: CASSSADYSNQPQHF. In DNA, the CDR3 is TGTGCCAGCAGTTCGGCAGACTATAGCAATCAGCCCCAGCATTTT.

The chain has TRBV19 and TRBJ2-1; 12 bases fit TRBD2. V gave up 4 bases and J gave up 10 bases; unmatched junction bases: 11. The CDR3 runs 16 residues. Germline V gene data show CDR1 as LNHDA and CDR2 as SQIVND (reference sequence). The DNA for the CDR3 is TGTGCCAGTAGTACTAGCGGGGGGGACCACCGGATGGAGCAGTTCTTC. Translating it yields CASSTSGGDHRMEQFF.

The sample holds many counts of this clonotype. The J gene is TRBJ2-1, the V gene TRBV27, with TRBD2 as a possible D gene (6 bases). CDR3 length: 14 amino acids. V lost 8 bases and J 5 bases, leaving 16 bases between the germline ends. Germline V gene lookup returns CDR1 MNHEY and CDR2 SMNVEV (reference sequence). CDR3 in amino acids: CASRLSREHNEQFF. CDR3 nucleotide sequence: TGTGCCAGCCGTCTTAGTCGGGAGCACAATGAGCAGTTCTTC.

This clonotype turned up a few times. The V and J genes are TRBV6-9 and TRBJ2-1; 9 bases agree with TRBD1. Trimming at V came to 4 bases and at J to 5 bases, leaving 6 bases not matched to a gene. CDR3 size: 15 residues. Germline CDR1 MNHGY, CDR2 SVAAGI. The CDR3 region is CASSWGQGMNNEQFF. The CDR3 DNA reads TGTGCCAGCAGTTGGGGACAGGGTATGAACAATGAGCAGTTCTTC.

This clonotype was seen only a few times. The rearrangement joins TRBV5-1 to TRBJ1-1; no definite D call. The CDR3 contains 16 residues. V was clipped by 6 bases and J by 5 bases, with 23 bases between them. From germline, CDR1 is SGHRS and CDR2 YFSETQ. The CDR3 sequence: CASTPLFANSSTEAFF. CDR3 in DNA: TGCGCCAGCACCCCCCTATTCGCCAACTCGTCTACTGAAGCTTTCTTT.

This clonotype was observed at least ten times. The J gene is TRBJ2-7, the V gene TRBV11-2, with 9 bases aligning to TRBD1. V gave up 8 bases and J gave up 4 bases; unmatched junction bases: 6. Germline CDR1 is SGHAT and CDR2 is FQNNGV. This CDR3 contains 13 residues. DNA for the CDR3: TGTGCCAGCCGGGGACAGGGAGGATACGAGCAGTACTTC. Translated: CASRGQGGYEQYF. The full variable domain, with the rest looked up from reference TRBV11-2 and TRBJ2-7, is EAGVAQSPRYKIIEKRQSVAFWCNPISGHATLYWYQQILGQGPKLLIQFQNNGVVDDSQLPKDRFSAERLKGVDSTLKIQPAKLEDSAVYLCASRGQGGYEQYFGPGTRLTVT.

This chain uses TRBV19 with TRBJ1-2; TRBD1 aligns across 9 bases. V lost 4 bases and J lost 6; bases outside the gene matches: 6. Germline lookup yields CDR1 LNHDA and CDR2 SQIVND (reference sequence). The CDR3 runs to 14 residues. CDR3 loop: CASSTRDRVNGYTF. CDR3 DNA sequence: TGTGCCAGTAGTACTAGGGACAGGGTCAATGGCTACACCTTC.

The rearrangement links TRBV10-1 to TRBJ2-7; D might be TRBD1 (6 bases). Trimming removed 6 bases from V and 2 bases from J, with 14 bases in between. The CDR3 extends over 14 amino acids. The germline V gene has CDR1 WNHNN and CDR2 SYGVQD (reference sequence). CDR3 loop: CASSQQTGPYEQYF. The CDR3 coding sequence is TGCGCCAGCAGCCAACAGACAGGACCCTACGAGCAGTACTTC.

The sample holds many counts of this clonotype. The J gene is TRBJ1-1, the V gene TRBV5-1; the D gene is possibly TRBD1 (5 bases). V gave up 0 bases and J gave up 6 bases, with 12 bases separating them. This CDR3 spans 14 amino acids. CDR1 SGHRS and CDR2 YFSETQ come from the germline V gene. The CDR3 region is CASSLGQPAPEAFF. The CDR3, as DNA: TGCGCCAGCAGCTTGGGACAGCCCGCCCCTGAAGCTTTCTTT.

This clonotype was counted a few times. The rearrangement joins TRBV30 to TRBJ1-6; D is unresolved. This CDR3 has 12 amino acids. Germline V gene data show CDR1 as GTSNPN and CDR2 as SVGIG (reference sequence). The V gene lost 3 bases and the J gene lost 10 bases, with 10 bases spanning the gap. CDR3 DNA sequence: TGTGCCTGGAGGAGGAGGGAATCACCCCTCCACTTT. This encodes CAWRRRESPLHF.

For this clonotype: A much larger clone sits a single nucleotide away, making a read error possible. The chain uses TRBV9 and TRBJ1-3, with D tentatively TRBD1 (6 bases). The CDR3 runs 18 residues. Looked up from germline, CDR1 is SGDLS and CDR2 is YYNGEE. CDR3 in amino acids: CASNVDVRGGTTGNTIYF. CDR3 DNA: TGTGCCAGCAACGTAGATGTCAGGGGTGGAACTACTGGAAACACCATATATTTT. Full variable domain (remainder filled in from reference TRBV9 and TRBJ1-3): DSGVTQTPKHLITATGQRVTLRCSPRSGDLSVYWYQQSLDQGLQFLIQYYNGEERAKGNILERFSAQQFPDLHSELNLSSLELGDSALYFCASNVDVRGGTTGNTIYFGEGSWLTVV.